This T cell receptor beta chain was identified during a study of OX40 agonist ivuxolimab in advanced cancers. About the full investigation: Ivuxolimab, which targeted the costimulatory receptor OX40 (CD134), was an agonistic, fully human IgG2 monoclonal antibody. The dose-escalation cohort was roughly 80% male with a mean age of about 54 years, ranging from roughly 20 to 85. Partial responses were achieved by three dose-escalation patients, of whom one had hepatocellular carcinoma and two had cutaneous melanoma. Patients were allowed to have had prior anti-PD-1, anti-PD-L1 or anti-CTLA-4 therapy, and more than 30% of the dose-escalation patients had previously received checkpoint inhibitors. Peripheral TCRbeta sequencing aimed to test whether ivuxolimab altered TCR sequence diversity and caused clonal T-cell expansion. Of the roughly 51 patients in dose escalation, around 20 had hepatocellular carcinoma, roughly 15 had melanoma, 9 had renal cell carcinoma and 9 had head and neck cancer. The paper describes the monotherapy dose-escalation part (N of about 47 patients) of the phase I trial of ivuxolimab. Intravenous ivuxolimab was administered to patients every 2 weeks at six dose levels: 0.01, 0.1, 0.3, 1.5, 3 and 10 mg/kg.

Study-wide findings and limitations: Antigen specificity was not determined for the clonally expanded peripheral T cells. On average, CD8+ T cells showed more expanded clones than CD4+ T cells after ivuxolimab. Low levels of normalized T-cell clonal expansion were also seen in some patients who did not respond. Partial responders in the 0.1-3.0 mg/kg groups had among the lowest normalized peripheral clonal expansion, especially among CD8+ T cells. Clonal expansion of both CD4+ and CD8+ blood T cells was observed from baseline to week 6 at doses 0.1 to 3.0 mg/kg.

For sequencing of the TCRbeta CDR3 region, genomic DNA was extracted from the sorted cells. The immunoSEQ Assay was used for sequencing of TCRbeta CDR3 regions. The source is immuneACCESS, and TCRdb retained only in-frame sequences with V and J called. Part of the clones is not carried over; for the studies checked, unresolved V genes explain less than half of this, and the remainder is unexplained. The sample table lists around 64,000 clones, about 90% of them with a count of one. The ten largest clones take up more than 14% of the sample. With respect to this clone: Its binding antigen is unknown. No clone much larger than this one lies a single base away; base qualities are absent.

V is pared back by 0 bases and J by 0 bases, with 9 bases lying between the germline termini. The CDR3, from cysteine to phenylalanine, totals 15 residues. CDR3 DNA is the only sequence kept; it has 45 bases, read in frame from the first base. From the germline V gene (reference sequence), CDR1 is LNHDA and CDR2 is SQIVND. Patients with a history of autoimmune disease or receiving systemic immunosuppression were excluded from the trial. Peripheral blood for TCR sequencing was collected from all dose cohorts at baseline, on cycle 4 day 1, and on cycle 7 day 1. Samples came from an open-label, multicenter, first-in-human phase I dose-escalation trial of ivuxolimab. The trial enrolled adults with locally advanced or metastatic head and neck squamous cell, hepatocellular, melanoma or renal cell carcinoma. Before TCR sequencing, CD4+ T cells and CD8+ T cells were sorted from peripheral blood as separate populations.

Sequences were derived from CD4+ or CD8+ T cells sorted from blood, sampled in a trial of the OX40 agonist ivuxolimab. Recombination joined TRBV19 with TRBJ2-7; the D gene remains uncertain. The source of this sequence is an adult with an advanced solid tumor such as melanoma, head and neck, liver or kidney cancer. The CDR3 protein is CASSIDRWGSYEQYF. In nucleotides, the sequence is TGTGCCAGTAGTATAGACCGATGGGGCTCCTACGAGCAGTACTTC.